This T cell receptor (beta chain) was captured by sequencing in a study of monozygotic twins with inflammatory bowel disease. A word on this clonotype: Its antigen is still unknown.

Study findings and constraints: Twins with IBD had fewer clonotypes in common with others than healthy twins, particularly during disease activity. Resolution of different T cell subtypes was not achieved.

TCRdb re-analyzed the 5' RACE reads; it lists each CDR3 protein once, without DNA. The sample has 300,000 to 400,000 distinct CDR3 sequences; the top ten hold about 2.5%. The specimen was blood. This clonotype was obtained from a human donor with ulcerative colitis or Crohn's disease, or a healthy co-twin of an affected twin (not recorded which).

The CDR3 is CASRDRAEQYF. This rearrangement joins TRBV6-2 or TRBV6-3 to TRBJ2-7; the TCRdb D gene call, TRBD1, has no DNA to confirm it. The V gene's germline CDR1 is MNHEY and CDR2 SVGEGT. CDR3 size: 11 residues.